One T cell receptor beta chain is described in this entry. No antigen is known for it. V was clipped by 2 bases and J by 0 bases, with 8 bases between them. CDR1 is SNHLY, CDR2 FYNNEI, per germline. The CDR3 totals 15 residues. This record comes from a study of T cell responses to AZD1222 COVID-19 vaccine. Here immunoSEQ multiplex PCR was the method, and the copy in TCRdb shows in-frame clones only, minus some. The sample comprises approximately 110,000 clones, around 89% of which are singletons, and around 2.3% rests with the top ten. General study results and limits: A reported finding is that nearly half of spike-specific TCRs target unmutated variant regions. Two doses of AZD1222 preceded a rise in Spike-specific TCR breadth and depth. It was only 6 or 7 AZD1222 recipients who were seropositive at baseline. At 160-218 and 743-854, vaccine-associated CD4 TCRs were dominant, and they spanned spike.

The genes are TRBV2 and TRBJ2-1; the D gene is possibly TRBD2 (6 bases). The TCR originated in an adult in good health. The specimen comprised peripheral blood, sampled on day 0 of AZD1222 vaccination. The CDR3 DNA follows: TGTGCCAGCAGTGAACGGGGGAGCTCCTACAATGAGCAGTTCTTC. Protein sequence: CASSERGSSYNEQFF.